The sequence of this T cell receptor beta chain was determined in a study of CD8+ T cells in alopecia areata. Noted treatment: oral pan-JAK inhibitor, 5-10 mg twice daily. Germline loops: CDR1 SGHDN, CDR2 FVKESK. The V gene lost 4 bases and the J gene lost 8 bases, with 18 bases spanning the gap. The CDR3 sequence is 15 residues long. RNA, once extracted, was reverse transcribed into cDNA for use as the sequencing template. Clones were read by immunoSEQ multiplex PCR, and TCRdb kept only the in-frame ones, dropping some. Of approximately 140,000 clones listed, approximately 90% are singletons. This clone was detected only once.

The rearrangement joins TRBV14 to TRBJ2-1; D may be TRBD1 (6 bases). This clonotype originated in a human donor with alopecia areata. The sample in question was CD8+ T cells sorted from blood, obtained at week 4, from a patient treated with tofacitinib. The CDR3 bases are TGTGCCAGCAGCCTCACAAATGGACAGTTGGATGAGCAGTTCTTC. Protein: CASSLTNGQLDEQFF.